This entry describes one TCR beta chain. In the source study's methods: Reference gene primer amplification in the assay estimated nucleated cell counts. The assay was immunoSEQ multiplex PCR, and TCRdb's table has in-frame clones only and misses some. V, J and clone size are those of that table, while D and trimming were read from the DNA. The data hold around 330,000 clones, with approximately 88% observed a single time. The data were obtained in a study of blood T cell repertoires in COVID-19. Whole-study context: Both acute and convalescent COVID-19 samples were obtained from the United States, Italy and Spain. From T cells, B-cell-depleted T cells, or PBMCs came the material, which was cDNA or gDNA.

CDR1 is SGHNT and CDR2 is YYREEE in the germline V gene (reference sequence). This CDR3 spans 13 amino acids. V lost 7 bases and J lost 2, with 12 bases in between. The specimen sequenced was peripheral blood. The clonotype was recovered from a woman in her thirties with COVID-19, enrolled during active disease. The chain carries TRBV5-4 and TRBJ2-5; TRBD2 is a possible D gene (6 bases). The CDR3 loop reads CASGSGVQETQYF. The CDR3 DNA reads as TGTGCCAGCGGGTCGGGGGTACAAGAGACCCAGTACTTC.